Presented here are 13 T cell receptor beta chains from one specimen sequenced in a study of sequential checkpoint blockade in melanoma. Sequencing was performed with immunoSEQ multiplex PCR; in TCRdb, only in-frame clones are kept and a portion is missing. Of roughly 10,000 clones listed, 27% were seen once; the top ten hold 20% to 25%. Sample treatment: randomized to nivolumab then ipilimumab (arm A) or the reverse (arm B). The sequencing used tumor tissue (inferred from file names), collected from a patient given nivolumab and ipilimumab in sequence. These TCRs come from a human donor with melanoma.

This clone has only a few counts. V and J are TRBV6-8 and TRBJ2-1; 9 nucleotides match TRBD1. The CDR3 totals 16 residues. From germline, CDR1 is MNHGY and CDR2 SAAAGT. J gave up 2 bases and V 7 bases, and 9 bases lay outside the gene matches. CDR3 nucleotides: TGTGCCAGCAACCCTCCTTGGACAGGGGCCTACAATGAGCAGTTCTTC. Translated, it gives CASNPPWTGAYNEQFF.

The sample holds a few counts of this clone. V is TRBV6-8 and J is TRBJ1-1; 8 nucleotides line up with TRBD1. Germline V gene data show CDR1 as MNHGY and CDR2 as SAAAGT. CDR3 length: 14 amino acids. J was trimmed by 4 bases and V by 2 bases; bases with no gene match: 3. The DNA of the CDR3 is TGTGCCAGCAGTTACACGACAGGGGTCACTGAAGCTTTCTTT. Protein product: CASSYTTGVTEAFF.

This clone was seen only a few times. The chain couples TRBV11-3 to TRBJ1-3, with 8 bases identical to TRBD1. Germline assignment: CDR1 SGHNT and CDR2 YENEEA. The CDR3 is 16 residues long. J lost 4 bases, V lost 5 bases, and 10 bases had no gene match. CDR3 nucleotides: TGTGCCAGCAGCGCCACGACAGGGGACGGAGGAAACACCATATATTTT. Translation gives CASSATTGDGGNTIYF.

DNA for the CDR3: TGCAGCGGGGGACAGGGGGGCAACTATGGCTACACCTTC. Translated: CSGGQGGNYGYTF. The V call is TRBV29-1, the J call TRBJ1-2, with 11 bases identical to TRBD1. This CDR3 has 13 residues. Looked up from germline, CDR1 is SQVTM and CDR2 is ANQGSEA. V shed 7 bases and J 2 bases; nucleotides not matched to a gene: 3.

The V call is TRBV11-3, the J call TRBJ2-7; 8 bases are a match to TRBD2. With V trimmed by 4 bases and J by 3 bases, 11 bases remained unmatched. The CDR3 extends over 16 amino acids. Germline V CDR1 and CDR2: SGHNT, YENEEA. In DNA, the CDR3 is TGTGCCAGCAGCTGGGGGACCGGGACTAGGGGCTACGAGCAGTACTTC. Translated, it gives CASSWGTGTRGYEQYF.

This clone was counted ten times or more. The gene calls are TRBV11-3 and TRBJ1-1; D is uncertain. The CDR3 spans 14 residues. Trimming left V 2 bases short and J 5 bases short, with 12 bases between. Germline V gene sequence: CDR1 SGHNT, CDR2 YENEEA. The CDR3 region is CASSLYSAWTEAFF. In DNA form, the CDR3 reads TGTGCCAGCAGCTTATACTCCGCGTGGACTGAAGCTTTCTTT.

The CDR3 reads CSVVGPWGGELFF. The DNA of the CDR3 is TGCAGCGTTGTAGGGCCATGGGGCGGGGAGCTGTTTTTT. The rearrangement uses TRBV29-1 and TRBJ2-2; D remains unclear. Germline V gene lookup returns CDR1 SQVTM and CDR2 ANQGSEA. Trimming stripped 4 bases from V and 7 bases from J, with 13 bases between. The CDR3 is 13 amino acids.

V gene TRBV19 combines with J gene TRBJ1-1; no reliable D call. Per the germline V gene, CDR1 is LNHDA and CDR2 is SQIVND (reference sequence). The V gene lost 8 bases and the J gene lost 11 bases, with 15 bases spanning the gap. The CDR3 loop spans 11 amino acids. The CDR3 region is CASFDLHRAFF. Here the CDR3 DNA reads TGTGCCAGTTTCGACCTTCACCGGGCTTTCTTT.

This chain uses TRBV19 with TRBJ1-2; perhaps TRBD1 as D (5 bases). Trimming left V 7 bases short and J 8 bases short, with 17 bases between. The CDR3 extends over 13 amino acids. Germline V gene lookup returns CDR1 LNHDA and CDR2 SQIVND (reference sequence). The CDR3 sequence is CASTGTHLRGYTF. CDR3 sequence (DNA): TGTGCCAGTACCGGGACCCATTTGAGAGGCTACACCTTC.

This clone has just a few counts. Here the CDR3 DNA reads TGCAGCGTTGAAGGGTATAGCGAGGATGAGCCCCAGCATTTT. It is translated as CSVEGYSEDEPQHF. This rearrangement joins TRBV29-1 to TRBJ1-5, with D unclear. This CDR3 has 14 residues. V was pared by 1 base and J by 8 bases, with 15 bases between. The germline V gene encodes CDR1 SQVTM and CDR2 ANQGSEA.

The chain has TRBV18 and TRBJ2-3; D not certain. The germline CDR1 and CDR2 sequences are KGHSH and LQKENI. The CDR3 runs to 13 residues. Deletions cut 0 bases from V and 0 bases from J, with 1 base between. CDR3 region: CASSPPSTDTQYF. The CDR3 DNA reads TGTGCCAGCTCACCACCAAGCACAGATACGCAGTATTTT. Full variable domain (outside the CDR3, taken from reference TRBV18 and TRBJ2-3): NAGVMQNPRHLVRRRGQEARLRCSPMKGHSHVYWYRQLPEEGLKFMVYLQKENIIDESGMPKERFSAEFPKEGPSILRIQQVVRGDSAAYFCASSPPSTDTQYFGPGTRLTVL.

The chain employs TRBV25-1 and TRBJ2-3; D is unresolved. CDR1 MGHDK and CDR2 SYGVNS come from the germline V gene. V gave up 1 base and J gave up 6 bases, with 11 bases separating them. This CDR3 has 14 residues. For the CDR3, the DNA is TGTGCCAGCAGTGAATTAATGGAAGCCGATACGCAGTATTTT. Translated, it gives CASSELMEADTQYF.

This clone was seen at least ten times. V gene TRBV11-3 combines with J gene TRBJ1-1; the D is unclear. Trimming took 2 bases from V and 7 from J, leaving 14 bases between them. Germline lookup yields CDR1 SGHNT and CDR2 YENEEA. The CDR3 has 14 amino acids. CDR3 nucleotides: TGTGCCAGCAGCTTAAACTACCAGGCAAGTGAAGCTTTCTTT. Protein: CASSLNYQASEAFF.